The 32 T cell receptor beta chains presented below share a single source sample, sequenced in a study of cytomegalovirus exposure and HLA in healthy donors. PCR involved 60 Vbeta and 13 Jbeta primers. Sequencing used immunoSEQ multiplex PCR; TCRdb keeps in-frame clones, though not all of them. The table has about 120,000 clones, roughly 68% seen once. Sequenced input: PBMCs. These receptors originate from a woman in her twenties or thirties in good health and CMV-seronegative.

The CDR3 loop reads CASRPGTGQETQYF. The CDR3, as DNA: TGCGCCAGCAGACCCGGGACAGGACAAGAGACCCAGTACTTC. The J gene is TRBJ2-5, the V gene TRBV5-1, with TRBD1 identical over 8 bases. The CDR3 is made up of 14 amino acids. CDR1 and CDR2 (germline): SGHRS, YFSETQ. With 5 bases clipped from V and 2 bases from J, the junction kept 5 bases outside the gene matches.

The gene calls are TRBV6-5 and TRBJ2-5; 10 bases align to TRBD1. The CDR3 covers 15 residues. Trimming at V came to 6 bases and at J to 7 bases, leaving 11 bases not matched to a gene. In germline, CDR1 is MNHEY, CDR2 SVGAGI. The DNA of the CDR3 is TGTGCCAGCAGGGACCCCGGGACAGGGGATGTGACCCAGTACTTC. Encoded protein: CASRDPGTGDVTQYF.

The genes are TRBV5-6 and TRBJ2-7; D is possibly TRBD1 (6 bases). Germline values: CDR1 SGHDT, CDR2 YYEEEE. Trimming shortened V by 4 bases and J by 3 bases, and 17 bases separated the two germline ends. This CDR3 contains 15 residues. CDR3 amino acids: CASSTQGKSDYEQYF. The CDR3, as DNA: TGTGCCAGCAGCACACAGGGAAAATCCGACTACGAGCAGTACTTC.

The chain carries TRBV5-1 and TRBJ2-1; 10 bases are shared with TRBD2. CDR1 is SGHRS and CDR2 is YFSETQ in the germline V gene. The CDR3 is 15 amino acids. With 4 bases clipped from V and 16 bases from J, the junction kept 17 bases outside the gene matches. The CDR3 sequence is CASSQETSPSGRYFF. The CDR3 DNA reads as TGCGCCAGCAGCCAAGAAACCTCTCCTAGCGGGAGATACTTCTTC.

J is TRBJ1-5 and V is TRBV30; D is possibly TRBD1 (6 bases). This CDR3 spans 14 amino acids. The V gene's germline CDR1 is GTSNPN and CDR2 SVGIG (reference sequence). The germline V and J ends were trimmed by 2 bases and 6 bases, with 14 bases remaining between them. The CDR3 nucleotides are TGTGCCTGGAGTCGCAGGGGAAACGGTCAGCCCCAGCATTTT. It yields the protein CAWSRRGNGQPQHF.

For the CDR3, the DNA is TGTGCCAGCAGCGTGTCCGGGAGGGGCGGTGAAAAACTGTTTTTT. This codes for CASSVSGRGGEKLFF. The chain joins TRBV9 to TRBJ1-4, with a possible D match to TRBD1 (5 bases). The germline V gene encodes CDR1 SGDLS and CDR2 YYNGEE. The CDR3 has 15 amino acids. V shed 2 bases and J shed 7 bases, with 15 bases lying between them.

This clone has a handful of counts. V and J are TRBV6-5 and TRBJ1-2; TRBD1 matches at 7 bases. V dropped 6 bases and J dropped 8; count of bases not matched to a gene: 9. The CDR3 is 13 amino acids. The germline CDR1 and CDR2 sequences are MNHEY and SVGAGI. In DNA form, the CDR3 reads TGTGCCAGCAGGAAAAACAGGGGTGGAGGCTACACCTTC. Translating it yields CASRKNRGGGYTF.

The V and J genes are TRBV6-5 and TRBJ2-1; possible D gene TRBD1, 6 bases. Germline CDR1 is MNHEY and CDR2 is SVGAGI. Trimming removed 2 bases at V and 7 bases at J, with 15 bases between. The CDR3 has 15 residues. The CDR3 region is CASSYAGGRGNEQFF. CDR3 sequence (DNA): TGTGCCAGCAGTTACGCGGGTGGCAGGGGTAATGAGCAGTTCTTC.

In regard to this clone: The sample contains more than one DNA sequence encoding this CDR3. The chain employs TRBV18 and TRBJ1-1; 9 bases align to TRBD1. CDR3 length: 18 amino acids. Germline V gene sequence: CDR1 KGHSH, CDR2 LQKENI. The junction had 9 bases not matched to a gene; V was cut back by 1 base and J by 0 bases. The CDR3 DNA is TGTGCCAGCTCACCACTGCAGGACAGGGGCCTCATGAACACTGAAGCTTTCTTT. Translation gives CASSPLQDRGLMNTEAFF.

The chain joins TRBV7-6 to TRBJ1-2; 9 bases align to TRBD1. Germline CDR1 SGHVS, CDR2 FNYEAQ. V shed 5 bases, J shed 4 bases, and the junction held 5 bases outside the gene matches. This CDR3 is built from 14 residues. The CDR3 protein is CASSLTGGGYGYTF. Here the CDR3 DNA reads TGTGCCAGCAGCCTTACAGGGGGCGGCTATGGCTACACCTTC.

A single count supports this clone. The V call is TRBV4-3, the J call TRBJ1-2, with D possibly being TRBD1 (5 bases). Germline V gives CDR1 LGHNA, CDR2 YSLEER. Trimming took 2 bases from V and 4 from J, leaving 20 bases between them. This CDR3 is built from 17 residues. The CDR3 region is CASSQSSTATAFYGYTF. CDR3 DNA sequence: TGCGCCAGCAGCCAATCGTCGACAGCGACTGCTTTCTATGGCTACACCTTC.

The chain couples TRBV4-1 to TRBJ1-2; TRBD1 aligns across 8 bases. CDR3 length equals 15 residues. Germline V gene sequence: CDR1 MGHRA, CDR2 YSYEKL. The junction had 12 bases not matched to a gene; V was cut back by 4 bases and J by 8 bases. The CDR3 sequence is CASSPPRTGSDGYTF. In nucleotides, the CDR3 is TGCGCCAGCAGCCCACCCCGGACAGGGTCGGACGGCTACACCTTC.

The J gene is TRBJ2-3, the V gene TRBV4-3; 14 bases are shared with TRBD2. CDR3 size: 16 residues. The trim removed 0 bases at V and 6 bases at J, leaving 2 bases unmatched. In germline, CDR1 is LGHNA, CDR2 YSLEER. The CDR3 here is CASSQDGTSGSDTQYF. Here the CDR3 DNA reads TGCGCCAGCAGCCAAGACGGGACTAGCGGGAGTGATACGCAGTATTTT.

V and J are TRBV7-2 and TRBJ2-7, with 9 bases lining up with TRBD2. Germline CDR1 reads SGHTA; CDR2 reads FQGNSA. The CDR3 extends over 15 amino acids. V was clipped by 1 base and J by 5 bases; unmatched bases: 6. The CDR3: CASSLGTSERNEQYF. CDR3 sequence (DNA): TGTGCCAGCAGCTTAGGGACTAGCGAGAGGAACGAGCAGTACTTC.

The chain combines TRBV18 with TRBJ2-5; 7 nucleotides agree with TRBD1. The CDR3 has 14 amino acids. Germline V gene data show CDR1 as KGHSH and CDR2 as LQKENI. With 3 bases clipped from V and 4 bases from J, the junction kept 5 bases outside the gene matches. DNA of the CDR3: TGTGCCAGCTCACCGAGACAGGGTCGAGAGACCCAGTACTTC. The encoded protein is CASSPRQGRETQYF.

The chain has TRBV7-3 and TRBJ1-1; unclear D gene. V gave up 2 bases and J gave up 6 bases, with 16 bases separating them. Per the germline V gene, CDR1 is SGHTA and CDR2 is FQGTGA. The CDR3 runs to 15 residues. The CDR3 coding sequence is TGTGCCAGCAGCTTAGGAGCCCCTATAAGCCCTGAAGCTTTCTTT. Amino acids: CASSLGAPISPEAFF.

The J gene is TRBJ1-3, the V gene TRBV7-9; D remains unclear. Germline V CDR1 and CDR2: SEHNR, FQNEAQ (reference sequence). CDR3 size: 14 residues. V was shortened by 5 bases and J by 2 bases, with 10 bases between the two germline ends. CDR3 protein: CASSQDGAGNTIYF. DNA of the CDR3: TGTGCCAGCAGCCAGGACGGGGCTGGAAACACCATATATTTT.

This chain links TRBV7-9 with TRBJ1-6, with unresolved D. V dropped 1 base and J dropped 5 bases, with 9 bases sitting between them. Germline values: CDR1 SEHNR, CDR2 FQNEAQ (reference sequence). This CDR3 has 15 amino acids. This chain's CDR3 is CASSLGQIDNSPLHF. The CDR3 DNA is TGTGCCAGCAGCTTAGGGCAGATCGATAATTCACCCCTCCACTTT.

This clone came up once. This chain connects TRBV2 to TRBJ2-3; 8 nucleotides match TRBD2. The germline CDR1 and CDR2 sequences are SNHLY and FYNNEI. There are 15 residues in the CDR3. Trimming at V came to 4 bases and at J to 3 bases, leaving 6 bases not matched to a gene. The CDR3 coding sequence is TGTGCCAGCAGTGCAACGGGACTAGAGACAGATACGCAGTATTTT. It yields the protein CASSATGLETDTQYF.

The chain combines TRBV9 with TRBJ2-3; perhaps TRBD1 as D (6 bases). The CDR3 spans 15 residues. Trimming left V 4 bases short and J 0 bases short, with 12 bases between. Germline V CDR1 and CDR2: SGDLS, YYNGEE. The CDR3 sequence: CASSTGQISTDTQYF. The CDR3 DNA follows: TGTGCCAGCAGCACCGGACAGATTAGCACAGATACGCAGTATTTT.

The chain carries TRBV7-9 and TRBJ2-7; D unresolved. Germline V gives CDR1 SEHNR, CDR2 FQNEAQ (reference sequence). The CDR3 is 14 residues long. Trimming removed 5 bases from V and 1 base from J, with 12 bases in between. CDR3 protein: CASSPPYGSYEQYF. Here the CDR3 DNA reads TGTGCCAGCAGCCCACCCTACGGTTCCTACGAGCAGTACTTC.

This chain uses TRBV7-9 with TRBJ2-1; 8 bases agree with TRBD2. The CDR3 is 15 residues long. The V gene end was trimmed by 5 bases and the J gene end by 2 bases; junction bases not matched to a gene: 5. Germline values: CDR1 SEHNR, CDR2 FQNEAQ (reference sequence). Here the CDR3 DNA reads TGTGCCAGCAGCCCGAAGCGGGAGCCCTACAATGAGCAGTTCTTC. Amino acid sequence: CASSPKREPYNEQFF.

This chain links TRBV2 with TRBJ1-2; D not certain. V gave up 6 bases and J gave up 8 bases, with 13 bases separating them. CDR1 is SNHLY and CDR2 is FYNNEI in the germline V gene. The length of the CDR3 is 12 residues. DNA for the CDR3: TGTGCCAGCAGACCCACACACCGAGGCTACACCTTC. It specifies CASRPTHRGYTF.

This clone was observed a few times. V gene TRBV6-6 combines with J gene TRBJ1-5; 8 bases align to TRBD1. J lost 4 bases, V lost 6 bases, and 2 bases had no gene match. The CDR3 is 13 amino acids. CDR1 is MNHNY and CDR2 is SVGAGI in the germline V gene (reference sequence). The CDR3 loop is CASRDRGNQPQHF. The CDR3, as DNA: TGTGCCAGCAGAGACAGGGGAAATCAGCCCCAGCATTTT.

This clone showed up just a few times. V usage is TRBV28 and J usage is TRBJ2-7, with 9 bases matching TRBD1. The CDR3 has 13 amino acids. Germline loops: CDR1 MDHEN, CDR2 SYDVKM. J gave up 6 bases and V 6 bases, and 6 bases lay outside the gene matches. The CDR3 nucleotides are TGTGCCAGCAGGGCCGGGACAGGGAGCGAGCAGTACTTC. Its translation: CASRAGTGSEQYF.

The genes are TRBV7-9 and TRBJ1-6, with no clear D. The V gene lost 1 base and the J gene lost 19 bases, with 14 bases spanning the gap. Germline CDR1 and CDR2: SEHNR and FQNEAQ (reference sequence). The length of the CDR3 is 12 residues. The CDR3 loop is CASSLEGGPVHF. For the CDR3, the DNA is TGTGCCAGCAGCTTAGAGGGAGGTCCTGTGCACTTT.

The CDR3 loop reads CASSRQGAYNEQFF. Written as DNA, the CDR3 is TGTGCCAGCAGTCGACAGGGGGCCTACAATGAGCAGTTCTTC. The rearrangement uses TRBV28 and TRBJ2-1, with 9 bases identical to TRBD1. CDR1 and CDR2 (germline): MDHEN, SYDVKM. CDR3 length: 14 residues. V shed 5 bases and J 2 bases; nucleotides not matched to a gene: 1.

This rearrangement joins TRBV13 to TRBJ1-1; D remains unclear. Trimming removed 6 bases at V and 0 bases at J, with 17 bases between. Germline V lookup: CDR1 PRHDT, CDR2 FYEKMQ (reference sequence). The CDR3 has 16 amino acids. The CDR3 is CASSSTRMGLNTEAFF. CDR3 bases: TGTGCCAGCAGTTCTACGCGAATGGGCCTGAACACTGAAGCTTTCTTT.

The chain joins TRBV30 to TRBJ2-3; D gene uncertain. Germline V lookup: CDR1 GTSNPN, CDR2 SVGIG (reference sequence). There are 12 residues in the CDR3. Trimming left V 0 bases short and J 5 bases short, with 6 bases between. The CDR3 loop is CAWSVSLDTQYF. As DNA, the CDR3 is TGTGCCTGGAGTGTATCTTTAGATACGCAGTATTTT.

The CDR3 loop is CASSLAASGTHEQYF. The CDR3 DNA sequence: TGCGCCAGCAGCTTGGCTGCTAGCGGGACCCACGAGCAGTACTTC. The chain combines TRBV5-1 with TRBJ2-7; 9 bases are shared with TRBD2. There are 15 residues in the CDR3. V was pared by 0 bases and J by 5 bases, with 6 bases of the junction left unmatched. Germline V lookup: CDR1 SGHRS, CDR2 YFSETQ.

Written as DNA, the CDR3 is TGTGCCAGCAGCTCCATAACAGGGTCCGACACCGGGGAGCTGTTTTTT. This translates into CASSSITGSDTGELFF. This chain joins TRBV7-8 and TRBJ2-2; maybe TRBD1 (6 bases). The germline CDR1 and CDR2 sequences are SGHVS and FQNEAQ. V was pared by 4 bases and J by 3 bases, with 15 bases between. The CDR3 length is 16 residues. Full variable domain (rest looked up from reference TRBV7-8 and TRBJ2-2): GAGVSQSPRYKVAKRGQDVALRCDPISGHVSLFWYQQALGQGPEFLTYFQNEAQLDKSGLPSDRFFAERPEGSVSTLKIQRTQQEDSAVYLCASSSITGSDTGELFFGEGSRLTVL.

The gene calls are TRBV11-1 and TRBJ2-5, with 16 nucleotides matching TRBD2. V lost 4 bases, J lost 5 bases, and 7 bases stayed unmatched. CDR3 length: 17 amino acids. Looked up from germline, CDR1 is SGHAT and CDR2 is FQDESV (reference sequence). CDR3 DNA sequence: TGTGCCAGCAGCTCGGGACTAGCGGGAGGGCCCGTGGAGACCCAGTACTTC. Protein: CASSSGLAGGPVETQYF.